Below are 14 T cell receptor beta chains sequenced from a single sample in a study of OX40 agonist ivuxolimab in advanced cancers. This table comes from immunoSEQ multiplex PCR, and its TCRdb copy is limited to in-frame clones, with some not included. The sample shows 100,000 or so clones, around 94% of them seen only once. This specimen consisted of CD4+ or CD8+ T cells sorted from blood, obtained in a trial of the OX40 agonist ivuxolimab. These receptors were taken from an adult with an advanced solid tumor such as melanoma, head and neck, liver or kidney cancer.

This chain joins TRBV9 and TRBJ2-1; either TRBD1 or TRBD2 may supply D (5 bases each). CDR1 and CDR2 (germline): SGDLS, YYNGEE. V was shortened by 5 bases and J by 6 bases, with 18 bases between the two germline ends. This CDR3 comprises 15 residues. The CDR3 sequence is CASSAGTRAGNEQFF. The CDR3 DNA reads TGTGCCAGCAGTGCCGGGACCAGGGCGGGCAATGAGCAGTTCTTC.

The chain recombines TRBV18 with TRBJ1-5; possible D gene TRBD1, 5 bases. Trimming shortened V by 4 bases and J by 4 bases, and 17 bases separated the two germline ends. Germline CDR1 KGHSH, CDR2 LQKENI. This CDR3 comprises 16 residues. In nucleotides, the CDR3 is TGTGCCAGCTCACTTTCCTACCGGGGCAGTAATCAGCCCCAGCATTTT. Protein sequence: CASSLSYRGSNQPQHF.

V is TRBV18 and J is TRBJ1-2; TRBD1 matches at 8 bases. Germline lookup yields CDR1 KGHSH and CDR2 LQKENI. Unmatched junction bases numbered 6, after V lost 6 bases and J lost 6 bases. The CDR3 totals 13 residues. DNA for the CDR3: TGTGCCAGCTCTCGTCCGGGACAGGATGGCTACACCTTC. Residues: CASSRPGQDGYTF.

The gene calls are TRBV11-2 and TRBJ2-5, with TRBD1 matching 10 bases. The DNA matches TRBJ2-7 better at its end, which makes the J call doubtful. CDR3 length equals 15 residues. The germline V gene has CDR1 SGHAT and CDR2 FQNNGV. The CDR3 nucleotides are TGTGCCAGCAGCTCCGACAGGGGGCTTTTCTACGAGCAGTACTTC. Its translation: CASSSDRGLFYEQYF.

CDR3 nucleotides: TGTGCCAGCAGCTTTGGGCTAGCGGGAGTTCTAGAGACCCAGTACTTC. Residues: CASSFGLAGVLETQYF. The genes are TRBV7-2 and TRBJ2-5, with 10 bases matching TRBD2. This CDR3 region has 16 residues. Germline V CDR1 and CDR2: SGHTA, FQGNSA. The J segment lost 4 bases and the V segment lost 3 bases, leaving 8 bases of the junction unmatched.

This clone was detected only once. CDR3 DNA sequence: TGTGCCAGTAGCTCGGGACAGGGGGCTCTTAGTCGAGCGACCCAGTACTTC. Its translation: CASSSGQGALSRATQYF. The chain employs TRBV19 and TRBJ2-5, with 12 bases that match TRBD1. The ends lost 6 bases at V and 7 bases at J; junction bases unmatched: 15. This CDR3 spans 17 amino acids. Germline CDR1 is LNHDA and CDR2 is SQIVND (reference sequence). The full variable domain, completed using reference TRBV19 and TRBJ2-5, is DGGITQSPKYLFRKEGQNVTLSCEQNLNHDAMYWYRQDPGQGLRLIYYSQIVNDFQKGDIAEGYSVSREKKESFPLTVTSAQKNPTAFYLCASSSGQGALSRATQYFGPGTRLLVL.

This clone is a singleton in its sample. This chain connects TRBV13 to TRBJ2-7; D call uncertain. V was trimmed by 1 base and J by 0 bases, leaving 19 bases between them. Germline values: CDR1 PRHDT, CDR2 FYEKMQ (reference sequence). This CDR3 comprises 18 residues. CDR3 protein: CASSLDPPWSVSSYEQYF. The DNA for the CDR3 is TGTGCCAGCAGCTTAGACCCACCGTGGAGCGTGAGCTCCTACGAGCAGTACTTC.

This chain connects TRBV6-4 to TRBJ2-2; a possible D gene is TRBD2 (5 bases). This CDR3 region has 14 residues. V was pared by 10 bases and J by 6 bases, with 18 bases between. Germline CDR1 MRHNA, CDR2 SNTAGT. The chain's CDR3 is CATRPVTSAGELFF. Written as DNA, the CDR3 is TGTGCCACCCGACCCGTCACTAGTGCCGGGGAGCTGTTTTTT.

This clone was detected only a few times. The gene calls are TRBV5-4 and TRBJ2-3, with 9 bases matching TRBD2. Per the germline V gene, CDR1 is SGHNT and CDR2 is YYREEE (reference sequence). CDR3 size: 17 residues. Trimming took 2 bases from V and 1 from J; bases not matched to a gene: 8. CDR3 in amino acids: CASSLLGGGARTDTQYF. In DNA form, the CDR3 reads TGTGCCAGCAGCTTATTAGGCGGGGGGGCCCGCACAGATACGCAGTATTTT.

V usage is TRBV18 and J usage is TRBJ1-2, with no clear D. CDR1 is KGHSH and CDR2 is LQKENI in the germline V gene. V was pared by 3 bases and J by 0 bases, with 11 bases between. This CDR3 is built from 15 residues. CDR3 DNA: TGTGCCAGCTCACCGGGTGCGGGCTCTAACTATGGCTACACCTTC. It is translated as CASSPGAGSNYGYTF.

The chain is built from TRBV28 and TRBJ2-3, with TRBD2 matching 16 bases. Germline V gene sequence: CDR1 MDHEN, CDR2 SYDVKM. CDR3 size: 18 residues. V lost 4 bases, J lost 10 bases, and 14 bases stayed unmatched. CDR3 DNA: TGTGCCAGCAGTTCCCGGGGACTAGCGGGAGGGCCCCCCGGGGCGCAGTATTTT. This gives the protein CASSSRGLAGGPPGAQYF.

The chain carries TRBV6-1 and TRBJ1-1; D not certain. The CDR3 runs 13 residues. Germline V gene data show CDR1 as MNHNS and CDR2 as SASEGT. V was clipped by 2 bases and J by 3 bases, with 7 bases between them. CDR3 DNA: TGTGCCAGCAGTGAATTTCTAGACACTGAAGCTTTCTTT. This gives the protein CASSEFLDTEAFF.

The chain recombines TRBV5-1 with TRBJ2-1; D may be TRBD1 or TRBD2 (6 bases each). The CDR3 loop spans 13 amino acids. The germline CDR1 and CDR2 sequences are SGHRS and YFSETQ. V lost 5 bases and J lost 6, with 12 bases in between. In nucleotides, the CDR3 is TGCGCCAGCAGGGAGGGGGTCACCAATGAGCAGTTCTTC. Its translation: CASREGVTNEQFF.

The chain joins TRBV18 to TRBJ2-5; D remains unclear. The J call may be incorrect, as the DNA end agrees better with TRBJ2-7. Germline V gives CDR1 KGHSH, CDR2 LQKENI. The CDR3 runs to 13 residues. This CDR3 reads CASSPFGPHEQYF. CDR3 in DNA: TGTGCCAGCTCACCCTTCGGTCCCCACGAGCAGTACTTC.